The entry below describes one T cell receptor (beta chain). What it binds is unknown. The CDR3 loop spans 16 amino acids. CDR1 SGHNT and CDR2 YYREEE come from the germline V gene (reference sequence). The ends lost 4 bases at V and 6 bases at J; junction bases unmatched: 4. This specimen comes from a study of shared clonotypes between healthy human individuals. Study information: CD8 memory received one plate per donor, CD8 naive two, CD4 memory three and CD4 naive three. Study-level results: Relative to clonotypes present in all four donors, those not shared had lower generation probabilities. Larger estimated richness was generally recorded for naive subsets relative to memory subsets.

Replicate PCRs run on sorted subsets employed around 200 ng DNA, approximately 30,000 T cell genomes. Sequenced by immunoSEQ multiplex PCR; TCRdb stores in-frame clones only, minus some. The sample gives some 1,900,000 clones, about 95% of which show up once; more than 0.95% is in the top ten. As defined, naive CD8 cells were CD45RO-negative and positively selected for CCR7, with terminally differentiated effector memory CD45RA+ cells excluded. This clonotype was sampled from a man younger than 35 in good health. Specimen: naive CD8+ T cells sorted from blood. The V and J genes are TRBV5-4 and TRBJ2-1; TRBD2 aligns across 16 bases. CDR3 DNA sequence: TGTGCCAGCAGCCCGGGACTAGCGGGGGGGTTCAATGAGCAGTTCTTC. Translating gives CASSPGLAGGFNEQFF.